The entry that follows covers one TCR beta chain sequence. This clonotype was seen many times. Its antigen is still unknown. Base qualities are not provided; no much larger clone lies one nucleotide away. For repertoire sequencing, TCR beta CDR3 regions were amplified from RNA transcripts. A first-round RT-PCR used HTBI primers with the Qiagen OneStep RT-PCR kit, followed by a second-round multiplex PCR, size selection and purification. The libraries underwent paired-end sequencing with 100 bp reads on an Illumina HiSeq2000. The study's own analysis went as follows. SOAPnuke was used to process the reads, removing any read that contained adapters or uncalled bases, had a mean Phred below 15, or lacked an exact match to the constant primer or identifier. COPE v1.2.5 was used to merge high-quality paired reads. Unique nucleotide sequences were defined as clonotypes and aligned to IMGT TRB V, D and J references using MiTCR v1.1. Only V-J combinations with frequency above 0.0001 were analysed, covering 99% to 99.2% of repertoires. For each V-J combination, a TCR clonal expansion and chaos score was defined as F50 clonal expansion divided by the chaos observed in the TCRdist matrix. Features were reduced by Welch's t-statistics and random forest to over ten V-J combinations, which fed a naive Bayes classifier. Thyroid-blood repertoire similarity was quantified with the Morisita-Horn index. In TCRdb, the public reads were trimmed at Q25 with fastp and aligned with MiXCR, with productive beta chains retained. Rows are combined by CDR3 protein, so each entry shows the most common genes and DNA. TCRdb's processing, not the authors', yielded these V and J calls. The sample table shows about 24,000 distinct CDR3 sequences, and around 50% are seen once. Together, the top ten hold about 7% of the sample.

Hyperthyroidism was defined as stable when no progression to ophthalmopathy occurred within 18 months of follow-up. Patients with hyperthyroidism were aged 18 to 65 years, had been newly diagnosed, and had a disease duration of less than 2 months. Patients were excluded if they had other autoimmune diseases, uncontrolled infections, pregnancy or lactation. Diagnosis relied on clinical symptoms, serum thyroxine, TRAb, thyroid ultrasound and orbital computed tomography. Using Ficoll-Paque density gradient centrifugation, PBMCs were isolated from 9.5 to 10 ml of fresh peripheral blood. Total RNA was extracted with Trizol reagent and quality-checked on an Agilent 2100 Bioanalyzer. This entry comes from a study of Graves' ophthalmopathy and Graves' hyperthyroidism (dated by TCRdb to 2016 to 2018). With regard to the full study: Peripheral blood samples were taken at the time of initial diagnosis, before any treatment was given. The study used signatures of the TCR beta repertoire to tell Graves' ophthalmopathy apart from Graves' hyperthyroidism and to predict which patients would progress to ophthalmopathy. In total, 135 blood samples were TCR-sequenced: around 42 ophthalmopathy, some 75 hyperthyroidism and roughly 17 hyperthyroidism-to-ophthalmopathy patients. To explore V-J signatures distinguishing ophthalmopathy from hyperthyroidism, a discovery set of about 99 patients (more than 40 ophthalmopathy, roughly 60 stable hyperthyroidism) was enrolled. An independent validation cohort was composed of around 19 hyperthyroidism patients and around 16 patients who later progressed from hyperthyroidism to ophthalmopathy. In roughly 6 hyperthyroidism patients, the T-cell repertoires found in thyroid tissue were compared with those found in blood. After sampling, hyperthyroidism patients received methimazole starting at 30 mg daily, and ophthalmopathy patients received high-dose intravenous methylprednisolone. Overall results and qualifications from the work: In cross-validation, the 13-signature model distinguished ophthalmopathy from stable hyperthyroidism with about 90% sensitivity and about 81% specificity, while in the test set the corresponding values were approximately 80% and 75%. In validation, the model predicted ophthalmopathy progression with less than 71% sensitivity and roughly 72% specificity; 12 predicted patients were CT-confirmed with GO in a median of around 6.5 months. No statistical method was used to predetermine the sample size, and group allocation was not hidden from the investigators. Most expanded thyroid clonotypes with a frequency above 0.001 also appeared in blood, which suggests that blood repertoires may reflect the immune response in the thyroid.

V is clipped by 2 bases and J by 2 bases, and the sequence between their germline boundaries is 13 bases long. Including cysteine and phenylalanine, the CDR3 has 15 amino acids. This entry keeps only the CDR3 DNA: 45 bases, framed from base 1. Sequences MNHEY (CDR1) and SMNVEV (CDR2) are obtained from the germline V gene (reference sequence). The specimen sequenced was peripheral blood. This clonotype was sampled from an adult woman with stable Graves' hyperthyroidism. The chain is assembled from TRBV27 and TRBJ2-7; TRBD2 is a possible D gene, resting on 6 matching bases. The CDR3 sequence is CASSLANPGAYEQYF. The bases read TGTGCCAGCAGTTTAGCCAACCCGGGGGCCTACGAGCAGTACTTC.